This entry lists 2 T cell receptor beta chains sequenced from one sample in a study of T cells expressing NK-cell markers. TCRdb reprocessed the 5' RACE reads and stores each CDR3 protein as one record, lacking DNA. This sample's table has fewer than 400,000 distinct CDR3 sequences. The sample taken for sequencing was blood T cells: a sorted CD56 or NKG2C T cell subset, CD4+ or CD8+ T cells, or bulk PBMC T cells (not recorded which). The receptors shown here come from a woman in her 50s in good health.

The chain carries TRBV7-3 and TRBJ2-7; TCRdb indicates TRBD1, and absent DNA this call remains unverified. Germline V gene lookup returns CDR1 SGHTA and CDR2 FQGTGA. This CDR3 is built from 15 residues. CDR3 residues: CASSPTGGNFYEQYF.

The V gene is TRBV4-1, the J gene TRBJ2-2. The CDR3 runs to 16 residues. Germline V gives CDR1 MGHRA, CDR2 YSYEKL. The CDR3 is CASSQGLLQNTGELFF.